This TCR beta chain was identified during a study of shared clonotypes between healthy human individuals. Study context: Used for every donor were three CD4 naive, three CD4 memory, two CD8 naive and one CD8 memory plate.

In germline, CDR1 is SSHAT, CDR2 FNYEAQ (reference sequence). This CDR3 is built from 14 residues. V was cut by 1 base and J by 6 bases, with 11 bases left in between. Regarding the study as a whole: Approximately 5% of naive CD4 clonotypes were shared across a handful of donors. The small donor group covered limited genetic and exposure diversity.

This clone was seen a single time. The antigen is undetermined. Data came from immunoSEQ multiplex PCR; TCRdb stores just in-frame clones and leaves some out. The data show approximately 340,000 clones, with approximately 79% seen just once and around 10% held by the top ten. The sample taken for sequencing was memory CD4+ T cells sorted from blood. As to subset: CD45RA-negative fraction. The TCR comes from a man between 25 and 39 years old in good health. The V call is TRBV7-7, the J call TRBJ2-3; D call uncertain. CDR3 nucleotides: TGTGCCAGCAGCTTAGGAGACGCCGTGGATACGCAGTATTTT. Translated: CASSLGDAVDTQYF.